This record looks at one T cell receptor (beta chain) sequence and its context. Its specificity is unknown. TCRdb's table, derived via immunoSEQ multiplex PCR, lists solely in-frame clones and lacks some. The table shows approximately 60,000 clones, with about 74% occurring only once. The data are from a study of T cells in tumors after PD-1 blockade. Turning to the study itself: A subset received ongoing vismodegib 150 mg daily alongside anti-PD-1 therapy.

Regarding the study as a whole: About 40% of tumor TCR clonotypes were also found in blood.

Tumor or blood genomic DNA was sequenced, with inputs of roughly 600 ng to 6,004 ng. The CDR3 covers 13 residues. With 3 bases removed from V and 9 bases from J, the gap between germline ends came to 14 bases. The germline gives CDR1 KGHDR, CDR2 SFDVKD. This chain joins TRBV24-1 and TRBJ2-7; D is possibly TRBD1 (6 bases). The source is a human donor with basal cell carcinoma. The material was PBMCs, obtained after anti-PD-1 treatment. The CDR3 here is CATSDGGQKGQYF. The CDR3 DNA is TGTGCCACCAGTGATGGTGGACAGAAAGGGCAGTACTTC.